This TCR beta chain comes out of a study of long-term antiretroviral therapy in people with HIV. Study-wide context: Collection of the earliest samples took place about a decade ahead of the 2015 immediate-ART recommendation.

An immunoSEQ assay, version v3.0, was performed at survey level. Only in-frame clones appear in the TCRdb table, and some are missing; sequencing was by immunoSEQ multiplex PCR. The sample has about 22,000 clones, less than 80% seen once. Turning to this clone: Its specificity is not known.

Regarding the study as a whole: Unavailable data included ART adherence, viral resistance and therapy changes (switches in treatment).

Germline-derived CDR1 and CDR2 are SGDLS and YYNGEE. Trimming cost V 0 bases and J 2 bases, with 9 bases left between them. This CDR3 spans 15 amino acids. The sequencing here drew on unsorted PBMCs, taken 1.2 years after starting antiretroviral therapy. The V and J genes are TRBV9 and TRBJ1-3, with D possibly being TRBD1 (5 bases). The sequence was obtained from a woman in her forties with HIV. CDR3 in amino acids: CASSVGGDPGNTIYF. The CDR3 bases are TGTGCCAGCAGCGTAGGGGGGGACCCTGGAAACACCATATATTTT.